This T cell receptor beta chain was sequenced for a study of blood T cells in healthy people across ages. Primed by a sample-barcoded 5' primer and a J-beta primer mix, a second PCR proceeded for 7 to 11 cycles. TCRdb redid the calling of the 5' RACE reads with MiXCR, one entry per CDR3 protein. The sample has about 1.4 million distinct CDR3 sequences, roughly 64% seen once. This CDR3 has 15 amino acids. V lost 6 bases to trimming and J lost 1 base, with 16 bases between them. CDR1 is MNHEY and CDR2 is SMNVEV in the germline V gene (reference sequence). V is TRBV27 and J is TRBJ2-7, with D possibly TRBD2 on 5 matching bases. This receptor was taken from a man aged 18 to 30 in good health. Sequenced: blood. The CDR3: CASRITGSGSYEQYF. CDR3 DNA: TGTGCCAGCAGGATAACCGGGTCGGGGTCCTACGAGCAGTACTTC.